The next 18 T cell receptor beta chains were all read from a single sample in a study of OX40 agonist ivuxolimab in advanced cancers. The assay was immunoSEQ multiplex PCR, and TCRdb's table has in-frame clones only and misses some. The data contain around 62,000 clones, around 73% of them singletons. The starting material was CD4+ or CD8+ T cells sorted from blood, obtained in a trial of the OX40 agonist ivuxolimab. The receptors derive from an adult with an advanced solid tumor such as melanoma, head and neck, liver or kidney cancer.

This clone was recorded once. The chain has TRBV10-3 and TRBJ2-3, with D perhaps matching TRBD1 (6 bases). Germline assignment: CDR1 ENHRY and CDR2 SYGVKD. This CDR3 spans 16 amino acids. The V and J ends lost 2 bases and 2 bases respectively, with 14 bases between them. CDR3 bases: TGTGCCATCAGTGAGGGTCGACAGGCAATCACAGATACGCAGTATTTT. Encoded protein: CAISEGRQAITDTQYF.

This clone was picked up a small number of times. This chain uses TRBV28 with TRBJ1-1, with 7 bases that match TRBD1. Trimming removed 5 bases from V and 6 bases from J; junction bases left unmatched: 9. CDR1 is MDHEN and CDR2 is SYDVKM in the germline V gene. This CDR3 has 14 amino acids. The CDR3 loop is CASSVPGQPPEAFF. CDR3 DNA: TGTGCCAGCAGTGTTCCGGGACAGCCTCCTGAAGCTTTCTTT.

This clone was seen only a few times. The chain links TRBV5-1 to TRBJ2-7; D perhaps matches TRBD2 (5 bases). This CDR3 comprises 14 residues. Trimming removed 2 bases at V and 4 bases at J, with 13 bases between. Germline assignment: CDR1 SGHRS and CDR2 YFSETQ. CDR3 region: CASSFGLANYEQYF. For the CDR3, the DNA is TGCGCCAGCAGCTTCGGGCTAGCTAATTACGAGCAGTACTTC.

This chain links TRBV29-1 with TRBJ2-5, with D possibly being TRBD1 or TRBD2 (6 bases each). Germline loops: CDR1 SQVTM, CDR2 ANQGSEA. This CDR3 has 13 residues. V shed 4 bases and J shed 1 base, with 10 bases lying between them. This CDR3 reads CSVGGGTQETQYF. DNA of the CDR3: TGCAGCGTTGGAGGGGGGACCCAAGAGACCCAGTACTTC.

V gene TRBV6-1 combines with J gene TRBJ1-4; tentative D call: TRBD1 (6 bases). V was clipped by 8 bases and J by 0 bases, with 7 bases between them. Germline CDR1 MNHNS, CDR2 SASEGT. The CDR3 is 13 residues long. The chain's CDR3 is CASHRATNEKLFF. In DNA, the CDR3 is TGTGCCAGCCACAGGGCAACTAATGAAAAACTGTTTTTT.

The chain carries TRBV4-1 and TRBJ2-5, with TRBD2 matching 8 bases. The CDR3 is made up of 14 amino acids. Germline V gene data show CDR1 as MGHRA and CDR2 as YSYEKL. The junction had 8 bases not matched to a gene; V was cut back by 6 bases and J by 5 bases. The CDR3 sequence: CASRNIAGLETQYF. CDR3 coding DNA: TGCGCCAGCAGGAATATAGCGGGGCTGGAGACCCAGTACTTC.

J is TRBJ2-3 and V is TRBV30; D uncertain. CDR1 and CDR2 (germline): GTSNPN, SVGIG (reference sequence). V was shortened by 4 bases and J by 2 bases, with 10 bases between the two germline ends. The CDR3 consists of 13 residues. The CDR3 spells CAWTTSSTDTQYF. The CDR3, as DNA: TGTGCCTGGACCACCTCCTCCACAGATACGCAGTATTTT. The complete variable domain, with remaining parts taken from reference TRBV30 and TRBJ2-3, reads SQTIHQWPATLVQPVGSPLSLECTVEGTSNPNLYWYRQAAGRGLQLLFYSVGIGQISSEVPQNLSASRPQDRQFILSSKKLLLSDSGFYLCAWTTSSTDTQYFGPGTRLTVL.

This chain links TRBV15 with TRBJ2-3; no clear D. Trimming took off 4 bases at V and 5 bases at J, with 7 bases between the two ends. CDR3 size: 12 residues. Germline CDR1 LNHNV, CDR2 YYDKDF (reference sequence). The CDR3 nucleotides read TGTGCCACCAGCAATTACCAAGATACGCAGTATTTT. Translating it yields CATSNYQDTQYF.

CDR3 nucleotide sequence: TGTGCCAGCAGCCCTCGACAGAACACCGGGGAGCTGTTTTTT. It is translated as CASSPRQNTGELFF. The rearrangement links TRBV7-8 to TRBJ2-2; D is unresolved. CDR1 is SGHVS and CDR2 is FQNEAQ in the germline V gene. The CDR3 length is 14 residues. V lost 5 bases, J lost 1 base, and 8 bases lay in between. Using reference TRBV7-8 and TRBJ2-2 for the parts outside the CDR3, the full variable domain is GAGVSQSPRYKVAKRGQDVALRCDPISGHVSLFWYQQALGQGPEFLTYFQNEAQLDKSGLPSDRFFAERPEGSVSTLKIQRTQQEDSAVYLCASSPRQNTGELFFGEGSRLTVL.

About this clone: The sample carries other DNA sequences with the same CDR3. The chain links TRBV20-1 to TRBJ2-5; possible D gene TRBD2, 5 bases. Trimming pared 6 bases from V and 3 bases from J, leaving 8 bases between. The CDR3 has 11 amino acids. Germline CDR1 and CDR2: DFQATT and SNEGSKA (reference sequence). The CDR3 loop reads CSARTEETQYF. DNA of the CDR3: TGCAGTGCGCGGACTGAAGAGACCCAGTACTTC.

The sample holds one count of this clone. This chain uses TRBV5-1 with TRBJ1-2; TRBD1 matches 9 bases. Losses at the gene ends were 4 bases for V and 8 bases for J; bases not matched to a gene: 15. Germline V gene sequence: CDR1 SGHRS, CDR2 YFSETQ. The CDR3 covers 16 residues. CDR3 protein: CASSETSGTGHQGYTF. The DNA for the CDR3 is TGCGCCAGCAGCGAGACTTCCGGGACAGGGCATCAAGGCTACACCTTC.

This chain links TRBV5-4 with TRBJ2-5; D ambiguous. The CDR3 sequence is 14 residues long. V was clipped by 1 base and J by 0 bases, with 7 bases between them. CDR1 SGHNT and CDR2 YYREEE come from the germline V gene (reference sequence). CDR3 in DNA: TGTGCCAGCAGCTTGACAGTGTACCAAGAGACCCAGTACTTC. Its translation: CASSLTVYQETQYF.

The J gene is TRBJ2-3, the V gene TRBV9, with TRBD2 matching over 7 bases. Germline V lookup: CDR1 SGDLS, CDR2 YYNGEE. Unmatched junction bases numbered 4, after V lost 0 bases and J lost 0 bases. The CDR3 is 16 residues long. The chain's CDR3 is CASSVGASGSTDTQYF. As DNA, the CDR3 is TGTGCCAGCAGCGTAGGGGCTAGCGGAAGCACAGATACGCAGTATTTT.

This CDR3 reads CASSLFSTPANEQFF. Here the CDR3 DNA reads TGTGCCAGCAGCTTGTTTAGCACTCCAGCTAATGAGCAGTTCTTC. The V call is TRBV7-9, the J call TRBJ2-1; D gene ambiguous. The CDR3 loop spans 15 amino acids. Trimming took 3 bases from V and 7 from J, leaving 16 bases between them. Germline V gene lookup returns CDR1 SEHNR and CDR2 FQNEAQ (reference sequence).

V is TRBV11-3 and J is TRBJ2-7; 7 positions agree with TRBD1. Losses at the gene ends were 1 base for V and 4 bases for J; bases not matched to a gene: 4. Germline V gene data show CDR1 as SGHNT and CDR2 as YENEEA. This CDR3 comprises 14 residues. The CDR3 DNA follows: TGTGCCAGCAGCTTAGCGGGACAGCAATACGAGCAGTACTTC. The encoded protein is CASSLAGQQYEQYF. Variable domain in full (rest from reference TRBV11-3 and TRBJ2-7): EAGVVQSPRYKIIEKKQPVAFWCNPISGHNTLYWYLQNLGQGPELLIRYENEEAVDDSQLPKDRFSAERLKGVDSTLKIQPAELGDSAVYLCASSLAGQQYEQYFGPGTRLTVT.

For the CDR3, the DNA is TGTGCCAGCAGCCAAGGACATAACACTGAAGCTTTCTTT. The encoded protein is CASSQGHNTEAFF. V is TRBV7-3 and J is TRBJ1-1, with D possibly being TRBD1 (5 bases). From germline, CDR1 is SGHTA and CDR2 FQGTGA. This CDR3 contains 13 residues. The V gene lost 5 bases and the J gene lost 2 bases, with 9 bases spanning the gap.

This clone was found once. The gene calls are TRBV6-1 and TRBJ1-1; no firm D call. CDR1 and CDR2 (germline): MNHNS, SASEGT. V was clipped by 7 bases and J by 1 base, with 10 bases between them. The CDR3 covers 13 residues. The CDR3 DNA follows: TGTGCCAGCAATCCGTGGGCGAACACTGAAGCTTTCTTT. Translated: CASNPWANTEAFF.

The CDR3 nucleotides read TGTGCCAGCAGTGCGGTACAGGGGAACTATGGCTACACCTTC. Its protein is CASSAVQGNYGYTF. This chain uses TRBV2 with TRBJ1-2, with 7 bases identical to TRBD1. Germline lookup yields CDR1 SNHLY and CDR2 FYNNEI. The CDR3 runs 14 residues. V lost 4 bases and J lost 2; bases outside the gene matches: 4. The whole variable domain, remainder taken from reference TRBV2 and TRBJ1-2, is EPEVTQTPSHQVTQMGQEVILRCVPISNHLYFYWYRQILGQKVEFLVSFYNNEISEKSEIFDDQFSVERPDGSNFTLKIRSTKLEDSAMYFCASSAVQGNYGYTFGSGTRLTVV.